Listed here are 8 T cell receptor beta chains from one sample, sequenced in a study of blood T cells in healthy people across ages. A sample-barcoded 5' primer and a J-beta primer mix were used in a second PCR of roughly 6 to 11 cycles. TCRdb redid the calling of the 5' RACE reads with MiXCR, one entry per CDR3 protein. The profile shows 550,000 to 800,000 distinct CDR3 sequences, about 32% of them singletons. Sequencing input: blood. The receptors were gathered from a woman aged 80 or older in good health.

V usage is TRBV4-3 and J usage is TRBJ2-5, with 10 bases lining up with TRBD2. With 2 bases clipped from V and 4 bases from J, the junction kept 4 bases outside the gene matches. The length of the CDR3 is 15 residues. The germline V gene encodes CDR1 LGHNA and CDR2 YSLEER. The CDR3 protein is CASSQQRGGGETQYF. DNA of the CDR3: TGCGCCAGCAGCCAACAGCGGGGGGGAGGAGAGACCCAGTACTTC.

There are many counts of this clonotype. This CDR3 is CASSDWTGYEQFF. The CDR3 coding sequence is TGTGCCAGCAGTGACTGGACAGGGTATGAGCAGTTCTTC. The V and J genes are TRBV2 and TRBJ2-1, with 8 nucleotides matching TRBD1. Losses at the gene ends were 3 bases for V and 8 bases for J; bases not matched to a gene: 3. Germline V CDR1 and CDR2: SNHLY, FYNNEI. This CDR3 region has 13 residues.

This clonotype came up many times. The CDR3: CSARDTKRGGRDNEQFF. As DNA, the CDR3 is TGCAGTGCTAGAGATACCAAGCGGGGGGGCCGAGACAATGAGCAGTTCTTC. J is TRBJ2-1 and V is TRBV20-1; 10 bases align to TRBD2. The germline CDR1 and CDR2 sequences are DFQATT and SNEGSKA (reference sequence). V was pared by 0 bases and J by 5 bases, with 10 bases of the junction left unmatched. The CDR3 is made up of 17 amino acids.

The chain couples TRBV12-3 or TRBV12-4 to TRBJ2-1, with 8 bases matching TRBD1. The CDR3 consists of 15 residues. V lost 6 bases and J lost 2; bases outside the gene matches: 6. The CDR3 DNA reads as TGTGCCAGCAGGCAGGGGGCCTTTCCCTACAATGAGCAGTTCTTC. Its protein product is CASRQGAFPYNEQFF.

The CDR3 bases are TGTGCCTGGAGTGTAGAAAGCGGGGGGCCCCGCGGGGAGCTGTTTTTT. It is translated as CAWSVESGGPRGELFF. The chain uses TRBV30 and TRBJ2-2; 9 bases match TRBD2. The J segment lost 7 bases and the V segment lost 0 bases, leaving 9 bases of the junction unmatched. This CDR3 is built from 16 residues. The germline V gene has CDR1 GTSNPN and CDR2 SVGIG (reference sequence).

About this clonotype itself: Since a much larger clone is just one base distant, this may be a read error. The J gene is TRBJ2-1, the V gene TRBV6-2 or TRBV6-3; the D gene is possibly TRBD1 (6 bases). The end of the DNA is better explained by TRBJ2-7, so the J call may be wrong. The germline CDR1 and CDR2 sequences are MNHEY and SVGEGT. This CDR3 is 13 amino acids long. The CDR3 sequence is CASRPQGYNEQYF. The CDR3 DNA follows: TGTGCCAGCAGACCTCAGGGGTACAATGAGCAGTACTTC.

This clonotype was seen a few times. This rearrangement joins TRBV18 to TRBJ1-5, with 10 bases aligning to TRBD1. Germline V CDR1 and CDR2: KGHSH, LQKENI. V trimming: 2 bases; J trimming: 4 bases; junction bases outside the gene matches: 2. CDR3 length: 15 residues. DNA of the CDR3: TGTGCCAGCTCACCAGGGACAGGGGTGAATCAGCCCCAGCATTTT. Translating gives CASSPGTGVNQPQHF.

This clonotype has more than one count but fewer than ten. A much bigger clone sits one base away, suggesting this may be a read error. The J gene is TRBJ2-1, the V gene TRBV5-1; 9 bases line up with TRBD1. The J call may be wrong; the DNA end is better matched by TRBJ2-7. The CDR3 spans 15 residues. Germline V lookup: CDR1 SGHRS, CDR2 YFSETQ. Written as DNA, the CDR3 is TGCGCCAGCAGCCAAGGACAGGGGACCTACAATGAGCAGTACTTC. This codes for CASSQGQGTYNEQYF.